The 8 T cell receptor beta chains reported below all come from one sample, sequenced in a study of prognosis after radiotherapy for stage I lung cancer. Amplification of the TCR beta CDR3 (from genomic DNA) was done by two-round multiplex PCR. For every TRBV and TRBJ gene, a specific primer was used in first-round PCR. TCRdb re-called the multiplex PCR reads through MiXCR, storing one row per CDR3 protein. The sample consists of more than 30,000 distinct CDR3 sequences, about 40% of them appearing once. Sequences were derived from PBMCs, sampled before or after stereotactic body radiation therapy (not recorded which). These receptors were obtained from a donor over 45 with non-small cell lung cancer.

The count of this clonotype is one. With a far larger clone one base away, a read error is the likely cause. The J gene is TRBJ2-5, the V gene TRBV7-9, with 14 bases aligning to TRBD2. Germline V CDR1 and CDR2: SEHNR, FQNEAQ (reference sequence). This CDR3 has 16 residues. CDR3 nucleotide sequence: TGTGCCAGCAGCTTAGGGACTAGCGGGAGGTATGAAGAGCATTTCTTC. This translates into CASSLGTSGRYEEHFF.

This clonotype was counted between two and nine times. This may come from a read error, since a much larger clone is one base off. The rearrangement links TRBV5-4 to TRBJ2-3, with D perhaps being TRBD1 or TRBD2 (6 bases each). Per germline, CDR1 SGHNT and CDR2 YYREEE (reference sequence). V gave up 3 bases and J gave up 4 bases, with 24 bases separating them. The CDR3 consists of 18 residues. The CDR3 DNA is TGTGCCAGCAGCTCCCCCCCGGGGGCATGGGTGTTTCCAGATACGCAGTATTTT. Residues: CASSSPPGAWVFPDTQYF.

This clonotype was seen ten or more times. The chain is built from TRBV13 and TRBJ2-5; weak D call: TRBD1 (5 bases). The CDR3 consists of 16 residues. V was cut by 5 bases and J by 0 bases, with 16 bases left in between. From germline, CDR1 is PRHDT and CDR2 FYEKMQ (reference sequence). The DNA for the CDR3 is TGTGCCAGCAGCCTCGCTGGGGCCCCGTACCAAGAGACCCAGTACTTC. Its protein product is CASSLAGAPYQETQYF.

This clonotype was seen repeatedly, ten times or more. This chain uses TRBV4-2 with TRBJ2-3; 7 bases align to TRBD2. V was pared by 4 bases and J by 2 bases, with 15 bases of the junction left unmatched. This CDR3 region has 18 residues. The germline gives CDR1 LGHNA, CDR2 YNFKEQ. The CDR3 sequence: CASSPPGSAGDPTDTQYF. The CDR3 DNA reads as TGTGCCAGCAGCCCCCCGGGATCGGCGGGGGACCCCACAGATACGCAGTATTTT.

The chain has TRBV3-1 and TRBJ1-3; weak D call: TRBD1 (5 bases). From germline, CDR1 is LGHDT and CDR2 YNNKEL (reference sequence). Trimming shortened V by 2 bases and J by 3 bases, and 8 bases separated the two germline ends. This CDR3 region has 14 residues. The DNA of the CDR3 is TGTGCCAGCAGCCAATTGGGGGGTGGAAACACCATATATTTT. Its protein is CASSQLGGGNTIYF. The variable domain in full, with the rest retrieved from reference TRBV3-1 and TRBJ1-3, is DTAVSQTPKYLVTQMGNDKSIKCEQNLGHDTMYWYKQDSKKFLKIMFSYNNKELIINETVPNRFSPKSPDKAHLNLHINSLELGDSAVYFCASSQLGGGNTIYFGEGSWLTVV.

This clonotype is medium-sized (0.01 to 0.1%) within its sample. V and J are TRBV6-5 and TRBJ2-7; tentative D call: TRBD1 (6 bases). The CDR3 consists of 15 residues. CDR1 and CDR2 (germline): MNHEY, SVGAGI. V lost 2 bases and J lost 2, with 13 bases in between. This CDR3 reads CASSYAYRATYEQYF. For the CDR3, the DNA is TGTGCCAGCAGTTACGCCTACAGGGCTACCTACGAGCAGTACTTC.

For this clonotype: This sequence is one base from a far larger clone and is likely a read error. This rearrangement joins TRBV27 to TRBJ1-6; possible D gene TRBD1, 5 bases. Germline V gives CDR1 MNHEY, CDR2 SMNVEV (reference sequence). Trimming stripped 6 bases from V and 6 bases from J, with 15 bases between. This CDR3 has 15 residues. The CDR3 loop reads CASRNDSGFNSPLHF. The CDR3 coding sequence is TGTGCCAGCAGAAACGACAGTGGGTTTAATTCACCCCTCCACTTT.

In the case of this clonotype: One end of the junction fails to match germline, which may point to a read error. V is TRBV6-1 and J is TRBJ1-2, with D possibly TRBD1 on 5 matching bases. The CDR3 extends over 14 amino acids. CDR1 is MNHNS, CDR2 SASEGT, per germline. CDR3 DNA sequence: TGTGCCAGCAGTATAGGGACGGGGTTATATGTCTACACCTTC. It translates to CASSIGTGLYVYTF.